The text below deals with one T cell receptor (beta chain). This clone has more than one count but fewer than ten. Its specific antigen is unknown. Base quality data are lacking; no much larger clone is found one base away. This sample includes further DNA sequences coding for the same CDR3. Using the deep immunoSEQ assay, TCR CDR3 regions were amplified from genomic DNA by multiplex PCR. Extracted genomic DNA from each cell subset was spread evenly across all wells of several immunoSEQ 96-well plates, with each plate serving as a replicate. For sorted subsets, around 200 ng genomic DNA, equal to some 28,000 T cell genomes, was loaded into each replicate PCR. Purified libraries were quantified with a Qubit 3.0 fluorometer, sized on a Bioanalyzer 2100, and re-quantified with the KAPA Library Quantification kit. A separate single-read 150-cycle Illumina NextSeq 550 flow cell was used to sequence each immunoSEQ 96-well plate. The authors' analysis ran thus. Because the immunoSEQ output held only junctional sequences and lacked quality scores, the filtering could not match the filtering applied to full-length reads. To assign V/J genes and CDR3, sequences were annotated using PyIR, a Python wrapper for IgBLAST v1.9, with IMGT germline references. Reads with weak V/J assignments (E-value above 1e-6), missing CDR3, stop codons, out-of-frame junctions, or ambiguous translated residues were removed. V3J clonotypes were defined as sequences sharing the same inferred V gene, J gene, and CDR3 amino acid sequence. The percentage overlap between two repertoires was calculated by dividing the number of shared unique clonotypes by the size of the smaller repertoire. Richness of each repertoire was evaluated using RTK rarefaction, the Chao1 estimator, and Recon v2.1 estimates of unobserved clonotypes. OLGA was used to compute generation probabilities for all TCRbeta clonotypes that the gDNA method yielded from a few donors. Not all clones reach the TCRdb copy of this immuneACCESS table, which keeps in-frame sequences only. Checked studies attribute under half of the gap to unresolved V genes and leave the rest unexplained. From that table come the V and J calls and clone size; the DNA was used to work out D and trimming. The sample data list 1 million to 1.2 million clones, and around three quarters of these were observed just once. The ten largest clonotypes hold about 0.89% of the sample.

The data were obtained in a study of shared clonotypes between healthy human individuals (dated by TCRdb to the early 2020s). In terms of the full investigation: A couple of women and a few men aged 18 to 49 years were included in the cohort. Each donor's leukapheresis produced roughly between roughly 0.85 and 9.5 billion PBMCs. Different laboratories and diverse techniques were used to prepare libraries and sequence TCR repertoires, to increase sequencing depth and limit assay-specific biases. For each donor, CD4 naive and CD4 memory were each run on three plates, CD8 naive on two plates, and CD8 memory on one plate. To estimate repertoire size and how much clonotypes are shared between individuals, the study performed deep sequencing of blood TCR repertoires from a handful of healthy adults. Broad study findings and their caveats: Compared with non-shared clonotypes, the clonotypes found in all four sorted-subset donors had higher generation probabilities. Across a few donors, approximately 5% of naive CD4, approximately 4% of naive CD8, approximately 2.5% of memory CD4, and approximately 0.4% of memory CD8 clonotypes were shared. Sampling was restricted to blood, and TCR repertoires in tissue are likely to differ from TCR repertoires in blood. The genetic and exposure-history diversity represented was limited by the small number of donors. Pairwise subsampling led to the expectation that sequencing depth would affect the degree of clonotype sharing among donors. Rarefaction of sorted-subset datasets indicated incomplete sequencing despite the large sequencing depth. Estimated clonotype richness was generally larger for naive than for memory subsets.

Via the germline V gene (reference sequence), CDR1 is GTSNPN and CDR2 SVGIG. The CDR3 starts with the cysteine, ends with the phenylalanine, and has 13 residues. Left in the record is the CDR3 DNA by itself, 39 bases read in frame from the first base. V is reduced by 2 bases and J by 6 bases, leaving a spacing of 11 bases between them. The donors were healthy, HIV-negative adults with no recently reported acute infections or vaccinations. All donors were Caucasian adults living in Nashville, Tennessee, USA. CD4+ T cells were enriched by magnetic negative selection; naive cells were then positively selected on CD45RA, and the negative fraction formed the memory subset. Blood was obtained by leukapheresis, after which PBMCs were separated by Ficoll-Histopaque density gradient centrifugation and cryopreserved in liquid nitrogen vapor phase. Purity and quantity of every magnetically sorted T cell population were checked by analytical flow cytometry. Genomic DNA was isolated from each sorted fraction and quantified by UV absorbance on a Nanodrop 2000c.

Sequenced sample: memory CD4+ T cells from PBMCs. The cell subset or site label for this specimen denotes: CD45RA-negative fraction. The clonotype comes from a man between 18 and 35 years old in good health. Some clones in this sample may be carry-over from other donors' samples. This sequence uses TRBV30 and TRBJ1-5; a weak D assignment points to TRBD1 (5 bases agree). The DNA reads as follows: TGTGCCTGGAGTCGGCAGGGAGGTCAGCCCCAGCATTTT. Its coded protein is CAWSRQGGQPQHF.